This TCR beta chain comes out of a study of cytomegalovirus exposure and HLA in healthy donors. V dropped 5 bases and J dropped 3 bases, with 14 bases sitting between them. CDR3 size: 14 residues. The germline CDR1 and CDR2 sequences are MNHEY and SMNVEV (reference sequence). Here immunoSEQ multiplex PCR was the method, and the copy in TCRdb shows in-frame clones only, minus some. The sample lists about 130,000 clones, 95% to 96% occurring once. This receptor was identified in a man between 18 and 29 years old in good health and CMV-seronegative. This chain uses TRBV27 with TRBJ2-7, with D possibly being TRBD2 (6 bases). The sequenced sample was PBMCs. CDR3 protein: CASSPRGGYYEQYF. In DNA form, the CDR3 reads TGTGCCAGCAGTCCCCGGGGAGGATACTACGAGCAGTACTTC.